This section outlines one TCR beta chain sequence together with its context. CDR3 length equals 18 residues. This record comes from a study of blood T cell repertoires in COVID-19. At the level of the study: From the United States, Italy and Spain came samples of acute and convalescent COVID-19.

In the authors' methods: Amplified reference gene primers provided the basis for estimating nucleated cell counts. Clones were sequenced by immunoSEQ multiplex PCR, and TCRdb holds only the in-frame ones, with some missing. The DNA gave D and trimming, while V, J and clone size come from that table. The sample has about 200,000 clones; about nine tenths are singletons. Among Cohort 3 donors, those recovered had two negative PCRs, clearance, or symptom resolution. Specimen: PBMCs or T cells enriched from blood (not recorded which). The receptor was isolated from a woman in her twenties or thirties who had recovered from COVID-19. This chain uses TRBV21-1 with TRBJ1-4; whether TRBD1, the table's D call, matches the DNA was not checked. TRBV21-1 is designated a pseudogene. CDR3 protein: CASSKVVVPGTGNEKLFF. CDR3 coding DNA: TGTGCCAGCAGCAAAGTGGTTGTGCCGGGGACAGGTAATGAAAAACTGTTTTTT.